The rows below give T cell receptor beta chains drawn from one sample of a study of T cell responses to AZD1222 COVID-19 vaccine. The assay was immunoSEQ multiplex PCR, and TCRdb's table has in-frame clones only and misses some. The table lists about 120,000 clones, about nine tenths of them singletons, with 7% to 9% in the top ten. Here the sequenced sample was peripheral blood, taken on day 0 of AZD1222 vaccination. The source of these receptors is an adult in good health. Each CDR3 is given with its conserved first and last residue.

cdr3_aa,v_call,cdr3_length
CATSRDPGTVGGNTIYF,TRBV15,17
CASTGNTGELFF,TRBV28,12
CASSPGTGVSYEQYF,TRBV18,15
CASSHDRTYTGELFF,TRBV6-5,15
CASRNTGGSGYGYTF,TRBV7-9,15
CASSGGQGSQPQHF,TRBV10-1,14
CASSLLVLTGNQPQHF,TRBV7-2,16
CASSLVGGGQETQYF,TRBV5-1,15
CASSEAEGDGAFF,TRBV2,13
CASRLQENTEAFF,TRBV12-3/TRBV12-4,13
CAWSGGTSNYNEQFF,TRBV30,15
CATSDLHRRVRTWAGNTIYF,TRBV24-1,20
CASSPGQGAGETQYF,TRBV5-8,15
CASSELGSVGNQPQHF,TRBV25-1,16
CASSYRYGYTF,TRBV12-3/TRBV12-4,11
CASSQPGNTIYF,TRBV9,12
CAWSLDQRLGAQHF,TRBV30,14
CASSSPGQAYEQYF,TRBV6-6,14
CASSQNSNEKLFF,TRBV7-6,13
CASSPSGHYSYEQYF,TRBV5-6,15
CASSPGQGGWYEQYF,TRBV4-1,15
CASSFGGYQETQYF,TRBV7-9,14
CASSRTANTGELFF,TRBV7-9,14
CASQVGSGRYEQYF,TRBV7-2,14
CASSSMPGQAMGAFF,TRBV5-6,15
CASSYSWNRGYHEQFF,TRBV6-5,16
CASSSLGGGYNEQFF,TRBV7-9,15
CASSYGTRGSPLHF,TRBV6-6,14
CASSISGRRTGELFF,TRBV7-2,15
CASSDSSVGSSPLHF,TRBV6-4,15
CASSQQLRGEQYF,TRBV14,13
CASTRGRDNQPQHF,TRBV19,14
CASSLPNGDTQYF,TRBV3-1/TRBV3-2,13
CASSLKAPYEQYF,TRBV27,13
CASSSPRNTEAFF,TRBV7-2,13
CASSPPGRNNSPLHF,TRBV28,15
CASSEWTEAFF,TRBV6-1,11
CASSFPSGYEQFF,TRBV7-9,13
CASSPFWLAGVSSYEQYF,TRBV28,18
CASSQDGGRADYGYTF,TRBV4-2,16
CASSQGPEGITYEQYF,TRBV4-1,16
CASSIKTSGGYTF,TRBV19,13
CASSYLGANYGYTF,TRBV6-2/TRBV6-3,14
CASSSGGVSTEAFF,TRBV5-1,14
CASSPEYTEAFF,TRBV6-5,12
CASSLNWGDTQYF,TRBV11-3,13
CSVGTGQETQYF,TRBV29-1,12
CASSGGIPGNTIYF,TRBV19,14
CASASFSYNSPLHF,TRBV19,14
CASTPYEGDGNQPQHF,TRBV7-2,16
CAWSGGTHYGYTF,TRBV30,13
CATSDHGTSGSSYNEQFF,TRBV24-1,18
CASSLVQGELNEQFF,TRBV13,15
CASSLGTQGGRNSPLHF,TRBV28,17